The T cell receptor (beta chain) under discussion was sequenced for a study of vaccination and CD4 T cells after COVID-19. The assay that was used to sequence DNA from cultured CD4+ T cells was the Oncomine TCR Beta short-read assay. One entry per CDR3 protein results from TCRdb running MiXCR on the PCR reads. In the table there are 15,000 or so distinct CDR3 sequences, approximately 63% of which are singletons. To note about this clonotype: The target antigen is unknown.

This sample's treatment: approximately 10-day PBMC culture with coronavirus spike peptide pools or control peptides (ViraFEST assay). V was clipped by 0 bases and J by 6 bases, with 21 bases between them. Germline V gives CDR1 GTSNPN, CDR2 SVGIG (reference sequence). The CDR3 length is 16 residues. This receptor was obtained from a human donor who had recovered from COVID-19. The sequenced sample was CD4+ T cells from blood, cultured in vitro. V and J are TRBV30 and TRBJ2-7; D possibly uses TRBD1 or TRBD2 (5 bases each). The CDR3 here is CAWSVFRDGLRGEQYF. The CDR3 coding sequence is TGTGCCTGGAGTGTATTTCGGGACGGCCTGAGGGGCGAGCAGTACTTC.